This note documents a single TCR beta chain sequence. Antigen: not known. The PCR had 60 Vbeta and 13 Jbeta primers. Profiled with immunoSEQ multiplex PCR; TCRdb holds only in-frame clones, not every one. The sample gives 150,000 or so clones, 70% to 80% of which show up once; around 13% is in the top ten. This sample was taken from a study of cytomegalovirus exposure and HLA in healthy donors. Regarding the study as a whole: A likely sequencing artifact accounted for one observed cluster of highly shared sequence variants. Later analysis indicated greater clonal expansion among HLA-associated TCR beta chains than among equally common other chains.

V lost 5 bases and J lost 2, with 13 bases in between. Germline V CDR1 and CDR2: LNHDA, SQIVND (reference sequence). The CDR3 is 15 residues long. Sequenced sample: PBMCs. V is TRBV19 and J is TRBJ1-5, with D possibly being TRBD1 (6 bases). This TCR derives from a man aged 30-40 years in good health and CMV-seropositive. Here the CDR3 DNA reads TGTGCCAGTAGTTTTGCGGACAGCGGCAATCAGCCCCAGCATTTT. Protein: CASSFADSGNQPQHF.